This T cell receptor (beta chain) was captured by sequencing in a study of cytotoxic CD8 clonotypes in ibrutinib-treated CLL. Profiling relied on immunoSEQ multiplex PCR, and the TCRdb table lists in-frame clones only, not all of them. Of fewer than 85,000 clones in the sample, 70% to 80% were seen once. Findings and limits, study-wide: Public clonotypes, rarely seen, contracted or held steady on treatment. At progression, clonality fell back toward baseline after rising at ibrutinib response.

This clone was seen only once. Its specificity is not known. Genomic DNA in an amount of around 1.8 micrograms was extracted from cryopreserved PBMCs and used for the preparation of TCR beta libraries. The source was PBMCs, collected after 12 months of ibrutinib treatment. This TCR was recovered from a human donor with chronic lymphocytic leukemia.

This CDR3 is CSVEVGGSGDTQYF. Written as DNA, the CDR3 is TGCAGCGTTGAAGTGGGCGGGAGCGGGGATACGCAGTATTTT. The rearrangement joins TRBV29-1 to TRBJ2-3; 7 bases map to TRBD2. This CDR3 has 14 amino acids. The germline gives CDR1 SQVTM, CDR2 ANQGSEA. The J segment lost 6 bases and the V segment lost 1 base, leaving 7 bases of the junction unmatched.